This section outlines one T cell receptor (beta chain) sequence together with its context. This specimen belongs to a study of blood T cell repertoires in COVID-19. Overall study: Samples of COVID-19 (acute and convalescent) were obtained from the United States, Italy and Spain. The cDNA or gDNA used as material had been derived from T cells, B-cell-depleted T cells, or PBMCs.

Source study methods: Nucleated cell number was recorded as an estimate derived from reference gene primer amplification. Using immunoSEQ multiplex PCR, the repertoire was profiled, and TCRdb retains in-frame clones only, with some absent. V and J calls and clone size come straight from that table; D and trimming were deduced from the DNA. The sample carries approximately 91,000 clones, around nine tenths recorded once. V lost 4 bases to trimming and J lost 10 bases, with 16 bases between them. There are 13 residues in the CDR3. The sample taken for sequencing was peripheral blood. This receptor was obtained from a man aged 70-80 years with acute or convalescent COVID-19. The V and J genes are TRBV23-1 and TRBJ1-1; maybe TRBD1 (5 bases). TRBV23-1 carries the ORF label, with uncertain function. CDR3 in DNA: TGCGCCAGCAGTCTGCGGGACCCTTGGGTAGCTTTCTTT. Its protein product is CASSLRDPWVAFF.